The present T cell receptor beta chain was sequenced within a study of CD8 T cells in ankylosing spondylitis. From germline, CDR1 is SGDLS and CDR2 YYNGEE. The CDR3 loop spans 16 amino acids. J was trimmed by 0 bases and V by 3 bases; bases with no gene match: 7. Findings and limits, study-wide: Earlier work had already found some motif variants in reactive arthritis synovial fluid and blood. As reported, disease-linked clones showed significant enrichment in matched ankylosing spondylitis synovial fluid. Typical of ankylosing spondylitis blood, it appeared, was a TCR beta motif of fewer than ten highly homologous variants.

In making TCR beta libraries, quantitative 5'-RACE with molecular barcodes was used. TCRdb ran MiXCR on the 5' RACE reads and lists one entry per CDR3 protein. The sample gives around 770,000 distinct CDR3 sequences, over 9.5% of which show up once; about 0.49% is in the top ten. This clonotype has more than one count but fewer than ten. Its antigen remains unidentified. The V gene is TRBV9, the J gene TRBJ2-3, with 7 bases lining up with TRBD2. This TCR derives from a male donor with ankylosing spondylitis. Sequencing was carried out using blood, either unsorted or a sorted T cell fraction (not recorded which). CDR3 region: CASSAQAGISTDTQYF. The DNA of the CDR3 is TGTGCCAGCAGCGCTCAAGCGGGAATCAGCACAGATACGCAGTATTTT.